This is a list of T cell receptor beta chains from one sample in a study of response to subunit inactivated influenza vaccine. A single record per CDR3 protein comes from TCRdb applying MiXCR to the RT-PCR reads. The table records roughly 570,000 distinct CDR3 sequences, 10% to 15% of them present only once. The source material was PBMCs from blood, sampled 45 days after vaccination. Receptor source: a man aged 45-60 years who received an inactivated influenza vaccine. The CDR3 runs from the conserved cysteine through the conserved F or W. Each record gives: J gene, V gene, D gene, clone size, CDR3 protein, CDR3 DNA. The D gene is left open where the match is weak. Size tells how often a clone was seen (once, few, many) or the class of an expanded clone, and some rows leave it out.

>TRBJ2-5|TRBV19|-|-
CASTNKGGWRETQYF
TGTGCCAGTACCAATAAAGGGGGTTGGCGAGAGACCCAGTACTTC
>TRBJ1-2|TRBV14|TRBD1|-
CASSQGAGGGYGYTF
TGTGCCAGCAGCCAAGGAGCAGGGGGCGGGTATGGCTACACCTTC
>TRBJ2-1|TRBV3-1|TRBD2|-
CASSYGLGQSHEQFF
TGTGCCAGCAGCTATGGACTAGGTCAGAGCCATGAGCAGTTCTTC
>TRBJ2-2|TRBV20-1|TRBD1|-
CSANRGPRNTGELFF
TGCAGTGCTAACAGGGGTCCCAGGAACACCGGGGAGCTGTTTTTT
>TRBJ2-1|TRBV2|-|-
CASSEQGPPVYNEQFF
TGTGCCAGCAGTGAACAGGGTCCACCAGTCTACAATGAGCAGTTCTTC
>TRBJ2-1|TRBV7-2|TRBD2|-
CASIRGGDNEQFF
TGTGCCAGCATAAGGGGAGGGGACAATGAGCAGTTCTTC
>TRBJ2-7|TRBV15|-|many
CATSRAGYYEQYF
TGTGCCACCAGCAGAGCGGGGTACTACGAGCAGTACTTC
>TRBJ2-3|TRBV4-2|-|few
CASSQDLEYTQYF
TGTGCCAGCAGCCAAGATCTGGAATATACGCAGTATTTT
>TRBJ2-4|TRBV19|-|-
CASSLPGGKNIQYF
TGTGCCAGTAGTCTGCCTGGGGGAAAAAACATTCAGTACTTC
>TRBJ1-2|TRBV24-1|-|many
CATSEGYGYTF
TGTGCCACCAGTGAGGGTTATGGCTACACCTTC
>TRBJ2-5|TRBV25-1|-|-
CASSETGEETQYF
TGTGCCAGCAGTGAAACCGGGGAAGAGACCCAGTACTTC
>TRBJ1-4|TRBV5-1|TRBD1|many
CASSTKGGTNEKLFF
TGCGCCAGCAGCACGAAAGGGGGCACTAATGAAAAACTGTTTTTT
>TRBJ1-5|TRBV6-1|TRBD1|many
CASSDDRGQQPQHF
TGTGCCAGCAGTGATGACAGGGGGCAACAGCCCCAGCATTTT
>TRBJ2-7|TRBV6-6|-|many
CASTGTGYEQYF
TGTGCCAGCACTGGAACTGGGTACGAGCAGTACTTC
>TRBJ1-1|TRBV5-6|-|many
CASSPGRMNTEAFF
TGTGCCAGCAGCCCGGGACGGATGAACACTGAAGCTTTCTTT
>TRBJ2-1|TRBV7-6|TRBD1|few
CASSRRGGQGYNEQFF
TGTGCCAGCAGCCGAAGGGGGGGACAGGGCTACAATGAGCAGTTCTTC
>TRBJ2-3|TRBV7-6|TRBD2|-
CASSPRGVPDTQYF
TGTGCCAGCAGCCCCCGGGGGGTCCCAGATACGCAGTATTTT
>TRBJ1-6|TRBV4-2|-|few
CASSQDRGPPYYNSPLHF
TGTGCCAGCAGCCAAGACAGGGGACCACCCTACTATAATTCACCCCTCCACTTT
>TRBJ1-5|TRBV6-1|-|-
CASYRSPSNQPQHF
TGTGCCAGCTATAGGTCCCCCAGCAATCAGCCCCAGCATTTT
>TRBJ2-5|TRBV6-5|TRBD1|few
CASSYSTGGARNQETQYF
TGTGCCAGCAGTTACTCTACAGGGGGCGCACGGAACCAAGAGACCCAGTACTTC
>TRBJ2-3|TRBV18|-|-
CASSPPMAEVGDTQYF
TGTGCCAGCTCACCACCGATGGCTGAGGTTGGAGATACGCAGTATTTT
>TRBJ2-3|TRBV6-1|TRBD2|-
CASRVSGRAGADTQYF
TGTGCCAGCAGAGTTAGCGGGAGGGCCGGCGCAGATACGCAGTATTTT
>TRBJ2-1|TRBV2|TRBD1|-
CASSPPGQGAGEQFF
TGTGCCAGCAGCCCCCCGGGACAGGGGGCAGGTGAGCAGTTCTTC
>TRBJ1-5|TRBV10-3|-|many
CAISESPNQPQHF
TGTGCCATCAGTGAGTCTCCAAATCAGCCCCAGCATTTT
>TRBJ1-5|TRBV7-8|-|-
CASSLARRANQPQHF
TGTGCCAGCAGCTTAGCGCGTAGGGCAAATCAGCCCCAGCATTTT
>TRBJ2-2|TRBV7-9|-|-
CASRQPPNTGELFF
TGTGCCAGCAGACAGCCTCCGAACACCGGGGAGCTGTTTTTT
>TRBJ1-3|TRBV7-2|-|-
CASSLGSGGRGNTIYF
TGTGCCAGCAGCTTAGGGTCGGGCGGTAGGGGAAACACCATATATTTT
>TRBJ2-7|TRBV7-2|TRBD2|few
CASSFTGTSGYEQYF
TGTGCCAGCAGCTTCACCGGGACTAGCGGTTACGAGCAGTACTTC
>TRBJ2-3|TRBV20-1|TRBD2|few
CSAKWRERGDTQYF
TGCAGTGCTAAGTGGCGGGAGCGAGGAGATACGCAGTATTTT
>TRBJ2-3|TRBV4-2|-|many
CASSQAGDRTDTQYF
TGTGCCAGCAGCCAAGCAGGGGACCGCACAGATACGCAGTATTTT
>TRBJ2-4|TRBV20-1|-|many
CSARGPSLAKNIQYF
TGCAGTGCTAGAGGCCCTAGCCTAGCCAAAAACATTCAGTACTTC
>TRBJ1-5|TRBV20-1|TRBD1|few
CSAREQGASQPQHF
TGCAGTGCTAGAGAACAGGGGGCCTCTCAGCCCCAGCATTTT
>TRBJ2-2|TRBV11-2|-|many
CASSWGTGELFF
TGTGCCAGCAGCTGGGGCACCGGGGAGCTGTTTTTT
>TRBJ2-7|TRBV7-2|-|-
CASSHLSGYEQYF
TGTGCCAGCAGCCATCTTTCTGGCTACGAGCAGTACTTC
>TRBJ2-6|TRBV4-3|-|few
CASSQEFFTGRANVLTF
TGCGCCAGCAGCCAAGAATTTTTTACAGGACGGGCCAACGTCCTGACTTTC
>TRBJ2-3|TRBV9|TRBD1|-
CASSVTGVTDTQYF
TGTGCCAGCAGCGTTACAGGGGTTACAGATACGCAGTATTTT
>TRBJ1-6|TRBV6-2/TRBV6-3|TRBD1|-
CASSIGTDSPLHF
TGTGCCAGCAGCATCGGGACAGATTCACCCCTCCACTTT
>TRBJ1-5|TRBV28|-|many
CASGERSQPQHF
TGTGCCAGCGGGGAGAGGTCTCAGCCCCAGCATTTT
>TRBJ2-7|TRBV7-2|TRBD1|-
CASSLLQPGQVILEQYF
TGTGCCAGCAGCTTACTTCAACCGGGACAGGTGATTCTCGAGCAGTACTTC
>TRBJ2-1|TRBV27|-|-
CASTNYVRQFF
TGTGCCAGCACCAACTATGTAAGGCAGTTCTTC
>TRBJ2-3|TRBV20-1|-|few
CSAPPSAGWTDTQYF
TGCAGTGCCCCCCCCTCGGCGGGATGGACAGATACGCAGTATTTT
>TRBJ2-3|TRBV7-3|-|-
CASSPTGRVQYF
TGTGCCAGCAGCCCGACCGGGCGGGTACAGTATTTT
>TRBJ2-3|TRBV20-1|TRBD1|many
CSASGQSTDTQYF
TGCAGCGCTTCGGGACAGTCCACAGATACGCAGTATTTT
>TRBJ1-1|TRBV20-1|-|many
CSARDTGRQAFF
TGCAGTGCTAGAGATACAGGGCGGCAAGCTTTCTTT
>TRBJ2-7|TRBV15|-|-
CATSRDPKTVGWIEQYF
TGTGCCACCAGCAGAGATCCAAAGACCGTGGGTTGGATCGAGCAGTACTTC
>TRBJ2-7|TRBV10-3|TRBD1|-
CAISESYRTGYEQYF
TGTGCCATCAGTGAGTCCTATCGGACAGGTTACGAGCAGTACTTC
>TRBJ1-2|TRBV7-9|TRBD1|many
CASSPTGFDAGYTF
TGTGCCAGCAGCCCGACAGGGTTTGACGCTGGCTACACCTTC
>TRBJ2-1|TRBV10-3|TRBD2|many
CAISGTSGAYNEQFF
TGTGCCATCAGTGGGACTAGCGGGGCCTACAATGAGCAGTTCTTC
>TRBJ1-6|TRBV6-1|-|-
CASSEAGVFSPLHF
TGTGCCAGCAGTGAAGCAGGGGTATTTTCACCCCTCCACTTT
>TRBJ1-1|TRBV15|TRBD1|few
CATSHRGGTGGLAEAFF
TGTGCCACCAGCCATCGAGGCGGGACAGGGGGCTTGGCTGAAGCTTTCTTT
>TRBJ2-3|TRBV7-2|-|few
CASRRGGLGDTQYF
TGTGCCAGCAGACGAGGGGGGCTGGGAGATACGCAGTATTTT
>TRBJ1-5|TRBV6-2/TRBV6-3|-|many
CASQQLAGNQPQHF
TGTGCCAGCCAACAGTTAGCAGGGAATCAGCCCCAGCATTTT
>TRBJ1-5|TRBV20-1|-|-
CSASLYPDSGTYSNQPQHF
TGCAGTGCTAGCTTGTACCCCGACAGCGGAACCTATAGCAATCAGCCCCAGCATTTT
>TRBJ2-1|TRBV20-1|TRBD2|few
CSASPSGRSYNEQFF
TGCAGTGCTAGCCCTAGCGGGCGCTCCTACAATGAGCAGTTCTTC
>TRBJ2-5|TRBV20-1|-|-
CSARGTDWTQYF
TGCAGTGCTAGAGGGACAGATTGGACCCAGTACTTC
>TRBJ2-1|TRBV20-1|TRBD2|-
CSANIAGGLHYEQFF
TGCAGTGCCAATATAGCGGGGGGGCTCCACTATGAGCAGTTCTTC
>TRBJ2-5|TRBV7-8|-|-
CASTPGGQEEYF
TGTGCCAGCACCCCGGGCGGGCAGGAAGAGTACTTC
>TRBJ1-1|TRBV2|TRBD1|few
CASSEQGVTTEAFF
TGTGCCAGCAGTGAACAGGGGGTGACCACTGAAGCTTTCTTT